This entry is about one T cell receptor (beta chain). The sample comes from a study of T cell clonotyping in hematopoietic cell transplantation. The time point was: recipient sample about 28 days before transplant, after cytoreduction. Here immunoSEQ multiplex PCR was the method, and the copy in TCRdb shows in-frame clones only, minus some. The repertoire consists of 7,000 to 8,000 clones, with more than 75% occurring once and the leading ten covering around 7.1%. The CDR3 extends over 12 amino acids. The germline V and J ends were trimmed by 7 bases and 5 bases, with 12 bases remaining between them. Germline V CDR1 and CDR2: SNHLY, FYNNEI.

The sequence came from a man aged 55 to 69 with acute myeloid leukemia. Some clones in this sample may be carry-over from other donors' samples. Sequencing used peripheral blood mononuclear cells, obtained before stem cell transplant. V and J are TRBV2 and TRBJ2-7; D might be TRBD1 (6 bases). CDR3 bases: TGTGCCAGCACGGGGACAATCCACGAGCAGTACTTC. Its translation is CASTGTIHEQYF.